The T cell receptor beta chain described here comes from a study of identical twins. Study results and limitations: Twin sharing of out-of-frame TCR alpha was underestimated by models in monozygotic pairs. Out-of-frame alpha sequences that twins shared showed excess low generation probability.

Germline V gives CDR1 SGHDN, CDR2 FVKESK. The V gene end was trimmed by 2 bases and the J gene end by 3 bases; junction bases not matched to a gene: 4. This CDR3 has 15 amino acids. TCRdb itself ran the 5' RACE reads through MiXCR, one entry per CDR3 protein. Of under 250,000 distinct CDR3 sequences detected, less than 10% appear once; the ten largest clones hold 5% to 6.5%. There are many counts of this clonotype. The antigen is unknown. The rearrangement links TRBV14 to TRBJ2-1; the match to TRBD2 covers 7 bases. This clonotype was obtained from a woman aged 18 to 35 in good health. The sequenced sample was memory (CD45RO+) T cells sorted from blood. The CDR3 sequence: CASSQTSALYNEQFF. CDR3 nucleotides: TGTGCCAGCAGCCAAACTAGCGCTCTCTACAATGAGCAGTTCTTC.